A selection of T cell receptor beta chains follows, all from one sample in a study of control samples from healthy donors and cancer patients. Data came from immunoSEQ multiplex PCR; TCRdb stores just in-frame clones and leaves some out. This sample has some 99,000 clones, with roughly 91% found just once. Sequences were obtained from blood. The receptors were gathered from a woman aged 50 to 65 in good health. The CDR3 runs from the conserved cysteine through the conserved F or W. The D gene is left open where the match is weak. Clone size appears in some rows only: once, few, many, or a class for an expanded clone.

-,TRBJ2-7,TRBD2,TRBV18,TGTGCCAGCGCACAGGCGGGGGGTTACGAGCAGTACTTC,CASAQAGGYEQYF
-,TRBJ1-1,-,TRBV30,TGTGCCTGGAGTGTAGTTGGGGGGACTGAAGCTTTCTTT,CAWSVVGGTEAFF
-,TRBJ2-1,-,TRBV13,TGTGCCAGCAGCTTAGACGTAAGCTCCTACAATGAGCAGTTCTTC,CASSLDVSSYNEQFF
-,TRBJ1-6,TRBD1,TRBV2,TGTGCCAGCAGTAGGGACAGACCTCTCCACTTT,CASSRDRPLHF
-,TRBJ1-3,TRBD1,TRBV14,TGTGCCAGCAGCCAAGCCGGGACAGGGGTCGCGTCCATATATTTT,CASSQAGTGVASIYF
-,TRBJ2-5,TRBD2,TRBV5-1,TGCGCCAGCAGCTTGGGGTTGACTAGCGGCCAAGAGACCCAGTACTTC,CASSLGLTSGQETQYF
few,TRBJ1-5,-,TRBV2,TGTGCCAGCAGCATACAGGGAAATCAGCCCCAGCATTTT,CASSIQGNQPQHF
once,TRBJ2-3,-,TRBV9,TGTGCCAGCAGCGTCGCGCGCAATGCAGATACGCAGTATTTT,CASSVARNADTQYF
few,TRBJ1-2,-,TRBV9,TGTGCCAGCAGCCCAGGGGTCGCGGTTAACTATGGCTACACCTTC,CASSPGVAVNYGYTF
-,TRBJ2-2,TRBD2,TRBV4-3,TGCGCCAGCAGCCAAGAGACTAGCGGGAGAACTCTAGGGAACACCGGGGAGCTGTTTTTT,CASSQETSGRTLGNTGELFF
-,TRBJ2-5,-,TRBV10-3,TGTGCCATCAGTGAGTCGACAGCGACAGAGACCCAGTACTTC,CAISESTATETQYF
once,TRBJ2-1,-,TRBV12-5,TGTGCTAGTGGTACCCTCCGGGGGAGCTCCTACAATGAGCAGTTCTTC,CASGTLRGSSYNEQFF
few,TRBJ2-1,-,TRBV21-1,TGTGCCAGCAGCAGCTTGAGCTCCTACAATGAGCAGTTCTTC,CASSSLSSYNEQFF
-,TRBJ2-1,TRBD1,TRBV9,TGTGCCAGCAGGGGACAGGGACTCGATGAGCAGTTCTTC,CASRGQGLDEQFF
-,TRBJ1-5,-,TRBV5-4,TGTGCCAGCAGCGAAGGACAAGCTAATCAGCCCCAGCATTTT,CASSEGQANQPQHF
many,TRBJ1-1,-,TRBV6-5,TGTGCCAGCAGTTACTCGAGGCAGCCGAATCAAGAAGCTTTCTTT,CASSYSRQPNQEAFF
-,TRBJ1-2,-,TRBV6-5,TGTGCCAGCAGTTACTCGGAGTCCCCCGGGCGAGGCTACACCTTC,CASSYSESPGRGYTF
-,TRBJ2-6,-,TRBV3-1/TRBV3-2,TGTGCCAGCAGCCAAGTATACGCAGGTTCTGGGGCCAACGTCCTGACTTTC,CASSQVYAGSGANVLTF
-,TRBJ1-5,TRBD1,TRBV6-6,TGTGCCAGCAGTTACTGGGACAGGGCCCCCAATCAGCCCCAGCATTTT,CASSYWDRAPNQPQHF
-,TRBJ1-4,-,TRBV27,TGTGCCAGCAGTTTTCGGGGAGGACAACTGTTTTTT,CASSFRGGQLFF
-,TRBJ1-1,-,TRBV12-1,TGTGCCACCGAGCAGGGGACAGCTTTCTTT,CATEQGTAFF
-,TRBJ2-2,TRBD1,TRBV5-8,TGTGCCAGCAGGCGATCGGGACAGCTGAACACCGGGGAGCTGTTTTTT,CASRRSGQLNTGELFF
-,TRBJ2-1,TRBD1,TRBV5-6,TGTGCCAGCAGCATCGACAGGGATCCTCAGTTCTTC,CASSIDRDPQFF
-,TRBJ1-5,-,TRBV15,TGTGCCACCAGCAGCAACATCCATAGCAATCAGCCCCAGCATTTT,CATSSNIHSNQPQHF
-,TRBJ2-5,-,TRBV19,TGTGCCAGTAGTGCTGCAGGTCGACAGAACCAAGAGACCCAGTACTTC,CASSAAGRQNQETQYF
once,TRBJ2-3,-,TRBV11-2,TGTGCCAGCAGCTGGGGGCGGGGTAGCACAGATACGCAGTATTTT,CASSWGRGSTDTQYF
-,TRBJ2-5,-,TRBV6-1,TGTGCCAGCAGTGAGCTCGGGGAGACCCAGTACTTC,CASSELGETQYF
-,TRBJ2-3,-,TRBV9,TGTGCCAGCAGCCCACTCGTCAGCACAGATACGCAGTATTTT,CASSPLVSTDTQYF
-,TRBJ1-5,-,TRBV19,TGTGCCAGTAGTTCCGGGACCGTTTATAGCAATCAGCCCCAGCATTTT,CASSSGTVYSNQPQHF
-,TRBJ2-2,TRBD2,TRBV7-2,TGTGCCAGCAGCTTAGTACTAGCGGGGGCCGTGAACACCGGGGAGCTGTTTTTT,CASSLVLAGAVNTGELFF